A selection of T cell receptor beta chains follows, all from one sample in a study of T cell repertoires in cytomegalovirus infection. The antigens for these receptors are not known. One entry per CDR3 protein results from TCRdb running MiXCR on the reads. The profile covers some 940,000 distinct CDR3 sequences, with approximately 31% appearing a single time and roughly 13% taken by the ten largest. Sample: cultured CD8+ T cells from PBMCs, taken from culture after CMV antigen stimulation. The source of these receptors is a human donor in good health (CMV status not recorded). Some clones in this sample may be carry-over from other donors' samples. Each CDR3 is given with its conserved first and last residue. D genes are given only for firm matches. Clone size is stated in some rows and not others, as once, few, many or a class when expanded.

abundance: few
v_gene: TRBV6-2/TRBV6-3
j_gene: TRBJ1-2
d_gene: -
CDR3aa: CASSQSGTPYGYTF
CDR3nt: TGTGCCAGCAGCCAATCCGGGACACCATATGGCTACACCTTC

abundance: many
v_gene: TRBV7-8
j_gene: TRBJ1-4
d_gene: -
CDR3aa: CASSPSRGGPEKLFF
CDR3nt: TGTGCCAGCAGCCCCTCAAGGGGGGGCCCTGAAAAACTGTTTTTT

abundance: few
v_gene: TRBV14
j_gene: TRBJ2-3
d_gene: -
CDR3aa: CASSLIKGGADTQYF
CDR3nt: TGTGCCAGCAGTCTGATTAAGGGAGGAGCAGATACGCAGTATTTT

abundance: few
v_gene: TRBV13
j_gene: TRBJ2-1
d_gene: -
CDR3aa: CASSPGAREQFF
CDR3nt: TGTGCCAGCAGCCCGGGGGCACGTGAGCAGTTCTTC

abundance: -
v_gene: TRBV7-1
j_gene: TRBJ2-1
d_gene: TRBD2
CDR3aa: CASSPRTSGGNERFF
CDR3nt: TGTGCCAGCAGCCCGAGGACTAGCGGGGGGAATGAGCGGTTCTTC

abundance: -
v_gene: TRBV27
j_gene: TRBJ1-2
d_gene: TRBD1
CDR3aa: CASRSRQGEYGYTF
CDR3nt: TGTGCCAGCAGGTCAAGACAGGGAGAGTATGGCTACACCTTC

abundance: -
v_gene: TRBV6-5
j_gene: TRBJ2-2
d_gene: TRBD1
CDR3aa: CASSYQGAGGELFF
CDR3nt: TGTGCCAGCAGTTACCAGGGGGCGGGCGGGGAGCTGTTTTTT

abundance: few
v_gene: TRBV7-6
j_gene: TRBJ2-5
d_gene: TRBD1
CDR3aa: CASSFFGQGSVETQYF
CDR3nt: TGTGCCAGCAGCTTTTTTGGACAGGGCAGTGTAGAGACCCAGTACTTC

abundance: few
v_gene: TRBV29-1
j_gene: TRBJ1-2
d_gene: -
CDR3aa: CSGQGQDYGYTF
CDR3nt: TGCAGCGGTCAGGGTCAGGACTATGGCTACACCTTC

abundance: few
v_gene: TRBV27
j_gene: TRBJ1-1
d_gene: -
CDR3aa: CASSFVGTNTEAFF
CDR3nt: TGTGCCAGCAGTTTTGTGGGCACGAACACTGAAGCTTTCTTT

abundance: -
v_gene: TRBV11-3
j_gene: TRBJ1-1
d_gene: TRBD1
CDR3aa: CASSPTYRGPNTEAFF
CDR3nt: TGTGCCAGCAGCCCAACCTACAGGGGGCCTAACACTGAAGCTTTCTTT

abundance: once
v_gene: TRBV12-3/TRBV12-4
j_gene: TRBJ1-2
d_gene: -
CDR3aa: CASSLVEDPWGYTF
CDR3nt: TGTGCCAGCAGTTTAGTGGAGGATCCTTGGGGCTACACCTTC

abundance: few
v_gene: TRBV28
j_gene: TRBJ2-3
d_gene: TRBD1
CDR3aa: CASSDRDRGLADTQYF
CDR3nt: TGTGCCAGCAGTGACCGGGACAGGGGGCTCGCAGATACGCAGTATTTT

abundance: once
v_gene: TRBV7-6
j_gene: TRBJ2-1
d_gene: -
CDR3aa: CASSRWGGHGNGQFF
CDR3nt: TGTGCCAGCAGCCGATGGGGGGGGCACGGGAATGGGCAGTTCTTC

abundance: -
v_gene: TRBV5-1
j_gene: TRBJ1-1
d_gene: TRBD1
CDR3aa: CASSSGTGPLTEAFF
CDR3nt: TGCGCCAGCAGCTCTGGGACAGGGCCGTTGACTGAAGCTTTCTTT

abundance: once
v_gene: TRBV5-1
j_gene: TRBJ2-1
d_gene: -
CDR3aa: CASSLSPETGWVKEQFF
CDR3nt: TGCGCCAGCAGCTTGTCTCCCGAGACCGGTTGGGTCAAGGAGCAGTTCTTC

abundance: -
v_gene: TRBV27
j_gene: TRBJ1-2
d_gene: TRBD1
CDR3aa: CASSFLPTGGEDGYTF
CDR3nt: TGTGCCAGCAGTTTTCTCCCGACAGGGGGCGAGGATGGCTACACCTTC

abundance: few
v_gene: TRBV27
j_gene: TRBJ2-4
d_gene: -
CDR3aa: CASMGLGKNIQYF
CDR3nt: TGTGCCAGCATGGGGCTCGGCAAAAACATTCAGTACTTC

abundance: many
v_gene: TRBV23-1
j_gene: TRBJ2-7
d_gene: -
CDR3aa: CASSLPVHDNEQYF
CDR3nt: TGCGCCAGCAGCCTCCCCGTACACGACAACGAGCAGTACTTC

abundance: -
v_gene: TRBV27
j_gene: TRBJ2-2
d_gene: -
CDR3aa: CASSSYPGTGELFF
CDR3nt: TGTGCCAGCAGTTCTTACCCCGGCACCGGGGAGCTGTTTTTT

abundance: few
v_gene: TRBV7-6
j_gene: TRBJ2-1
d_gene: TRBD1
CDR3aa: CASSLNRGIPDNEQFF
CDR3nt: TGTGCCAGCAGCTTAAACAGGGGGATTCCCGACAATGAGCAGTTCTTC

abundance: -
v_gene: TRBV7-9
j_gene: TRBJ2-3
d_gene: -
CDR3aa: CASSPPGRGSDTQYF
CDR3nt: TGTGCCAGCAGCCCGCCGGGGCGGGGTTCAGATACGCAGTATTTT

abundance: few
v_gene: TRBV19
j_gene: TRBJ2-1
d_gene: -
CDR3aa: CASSILINSYNEQFF
CDR3nt: TGTGCCAGTAGTATTCTGATAAACTCATACAATGAGCAGTTCTTC

abundance: few
v_gene: TRBV28
j_gene: TRBJ2-6
d_gene: -
CDR3aa: CASSFIARESSGANVLTF
CDR3nt: TGTGCCAGCAGTTTCATCGCCAGGGAGAGCTCTGGGGCCAACGTCCTGACTTTC

abundance: once
v_gene: TRBV11-2
j_gene: TRBJ2-1
d_gene: TRBD2
CDR3aa: CASSILQRGEYNEQFF
CDR3nt: TGTGCCAGCAGCATACTGCAGCGGGGGGAATACAATGAGCAGTTCTTC

abundance: -
v_gene: TRBV27
j_gene: TRBJ2-3
d_gene: TRBD2
CDR3aa: CASSPRLAVGSTDTQYF
CDR3nt: TGTGCCAGCAGTCCCCGACTAGCGGTAGGAAGCACAGATACGCAGTATTTT

abundance: few
v_gene: TRBV6-1
j_gene: TRBJ1-1
d_gene: -
CDR3aa: CASSFVPPETRDTEAFF
CDR3nt: TGTGCCAGCAGTTTCGTCCCGCCAGAGACAAGGGACACTGAAGCTTTCTTT

abundance: once
v_gene: TRBV4-1
j_gene: TRBJ2-3
d_gene: -
CDR3aa: CASSQEGGGRTDTQYF
CDR3nt: TGCGCCAGCAGCCAAGAGGGAGGGGGGCGCACAGATACGCAGTATTTT

abundance: -
v_gene: TRBV10-3
j_gene: TRBJ1-6
d_gene: -
CDR3aa: CAISEDSYNSPLHF
CDR3nt: TGTGCCATCAGTGAGGACTCCTATAATTCACCCCTCCACTTT

abundance: few
v_gene: TRBV25-1
j_gene: TRBJ2-5
d_gene: -
CDR3aa: CASSELEGLETQYF
CDR3nt: TGTGCCAGCAGTGAATTAGAGGGGTTGGAGACCCAGTACTTC

abundance: -
v_gene: TRBV28
j_gene: TRBJ2-1
d_gene: TRBD2
CDR3aa: CASSLTAGGPLDEQFF
CDR3nt: TGTGCCAGCAGTTTAACAGCGGGGGGGCCTCTCGATGAGCAGTTCTTC

abundance: many
v_gene: TRBV7-2
j_gene: TRBJ1-5
d_gene: -
CDR3aa: CASTGGTQPQHF
CDR3nt: TGTGCCAGCACAGGTGGAACGCAGCCCCAGCATTTT

abundance: -
v_gene: TRBV25-1
j_gene: TRBJ1-2
d_gene: -
CDR3aa: CASSGGIYGYTF
CDR3nt: TGTGCCAGCAGTGGCGGGATCTATGGCTACACCTTC

abundance: many
v_gene: TRBV7-2
j_gene: TRBJ2-1
d_gene: TRBD1
CDR3aa: CAIKTGGYWNEQFF
CDR3nt: TGTGCGATCAAAACAGGGGGCTATTGGAATGAGCAGTTCTTC

abundance: -
v_gene: TRBV4-1
j_gene: TRBJ1-1
d_gene: -
CDR3aa: CASSQFPQGNTEAFF
CDR3nt: TGCGCCAGCAGCCAATTCCCTCAGGGGAACACTGAAGCTTTCTTT

abundance: few
v_gene: TRBV7-6
j_gene: TRBJ2-2
d_gene: TRBD1
CDR3aa: CASSPRGLNTGELFF
CDR3nt: TGTGCCAGCAGCCCCAGGGGGCTGAACACCGGGGAGCTGTTTTTT

abundance: -
v_gene: TRBV28
j_gene: TRBJ1-5
d_gene: -
CDR3aa: CASNPFSGVLNQPQHF
CDR3nt: TGTGCCAGCAACCCTTTCTCAGGGGTTTTGAATCAGCCCCAGCATTTT

abundance: -
v_gene: TRBV19
j_gene: TRBJ2-1
d_gene: -
CDR3aa: CASSIVFSGGLEQFF
CDR3nt: TGTGCCAGTAGTATAGTTTTCAGTGGTGGGCTTGAGCAGTTCTTC

abundance: many
v_gene: TRBV7-9
j_gene: TRBJ1-4
d_gene: -
CDR3aa: CASSYWDEKLFF
CDR3nt: TGTGCCAGCAGCTATTGGGATGAAAAACTGTTTTTT

abundance: many
v_gene: TRBV7-6
j_gene: TRBJ2-7
d_gene: -
CDR3aa: CASSLGGEAYEQYF
CDR3nt: TGTGCCAGCAGCTTAGGGGGCGAAGCCTACGAGCAGTACTTC

abundance: few
v_gene: TRBV7-9
j_gene: TRBJ1-1
d_gene: -
CDR3aa: CASSSPQGRTEAFF
CDR3nt: TGTGCCAGCAGCTCACCCCAGGGTAGGACTGAAGCTTTCTTT

abundance: many
v_gene: TRBV12-3/TRBV12-4
j_gene: TRBJ2-1
d_gene: TRBD1
CDR3aa: CASSSGQGAGDEQFF
CDR3nt: TGTGCCAGCAGTTCAGGACAGGGGGCTGGGGATGAGCAGTTCTTC

abundance: few
v_gene: TRBV12-3/TRBV12-4
j_gene: TRBJ2-1
d_gene: TRBD2
CDR3aa: CASSPLAFVDEQFF
CDR3nt: TGTGCCAGCAGTCCACTAGCGTTTGTCGATGAGCAGTTCTTC

abundance: few
v_gene: TRBV7-9
j_gene: TRBJ2-2
d_gene: TRBD2
CDR3aa: CASSLDLAGVEGTGELFF
CDR3nt: TGTGCCAGCAGCCTAGACTTAGCGGGGGTCGAAGGCACCGGGGAGCTGTTTTTT

abundance: -
v_gene: TRBV6-2/TRBV6-3
j_gene: TRBJ1-1
d_gene: TRBD1
CDR3aa: CASSSTDRRDTEAFF
CDR3nt: TGTGCCAGCAGTTCCACGGACAGGAGGGACACTGAAGCTTTCTTT

abundance: -
v_gene: TRBV10-3
j_gene: TRBJ2-5
d_gene: -
CDR3aa: CAISESGDRPMRETQYF
CDR3nt: TGTGCCATCAGTGAGTCGGGCGACAGGCCCATGAGGGAGACCCAGTACTTC

abundance: -
v_gene: TRBV6-6
j_gene: TRBJ1-4
d_gene: -
CDR3aa: CASTKGTMEKLFF
CDR3nt: TGTGCCAGCACGAAGGGGACGATGGAAAAACTGTTTTTT

abundance: -
v_gene: TRBV7-9
j_gene: TRBJ2-7
d_gene: -
CDR3aa: CASSPPQRLTYEQYF
CDR3nt: TGTGCCAGCAGCCCTCCCCAGCGCCTAACCTACGAGCAGTACTTC

abundance: few
v_gene: TRBV7-9
j_gene: TRBJ2-2
d_gene: TRBD2
CDR3aa: CAPGGTGELFF
CDR3nt: TGTGCACCGGGGGGCACCGGGGAGCTGTTTTTT

abundance: -
v_gene: TRBV12-3/TRBV12-4
j_gene: TRBJ2-3
d_gene: TRBD2
CDR3aa: CASRALGLAGGHPGDTQYF
CDR3nt: TGTGCCAGCAGGGCCTTGGGACTAGCGGGGGGGCACCCGGGAGATACGCAGTATTTT

abundance: few
v_gene: TRBV6-2/TRBV6-3
j_gene: TRBJ2-1
d_gene: TRBD2
CDR3aa: CASRTPSGGAHEQFF
CDR3nt: TGTGCCAGCAGAACTCCTAGCGGGGGGGCCCATGAGCAGTTCTTC

abundance: many
v_gene: TRBV7-6
j_gene: TRBJ2-1
d_gene: -
CDR3aa: CASSLVGPPEQFF
CDR3nt: TGTGCCAGCAGCTTAGTAGGTCCGCCTGAGCAGTTCTTC

abundance: many
v_gene: TRBV7-9
j_gene: TRBJ2-2
d_gene: TRBD2
CDR3aa: CARPTSENTGELFF
CDR3nt: TGTGCCAGACCGACTAGCGAGAACACCGGGGAGCTGTTTTTT

abundance: few
v_gene: TRBV28
j_gene: TRBJ1-5
d_gene: -
CDR3aa: CASSLYRVRNQPQHF
CDR3nt: TGTGCCAGCAGTTTATACAGGGTCCGCAATCAGCCCCAGCATTTT

abundance: -
v_gene: TRBV12-3/TRBV12-4
j_gene: TRBJ1-2
d_gene: -
CDR3aa: CASRRGLNGYTF
CDR3nt: TGTGCCAGCAGGAGGGGGTTGAATGGCTACACCTTC